This TCR beta chain comes out of a study of OX40 agonist ivuxolimab in advanced cancers. Sequencing was performed with immunoSEQ multiplex PCR; in TCRdb, only in-frame clones are kept and a portion is missing. The sample carries about 130,000 clones, 75% to 95% recorded once. In this sample, this clone turned up once. The CDR3 runs to 14 residues. The germline CDR1 and CDR2 sequences are LNHDA and SQIVND (reference sequence). The V segment lost 5 bases and the J segment 6 bases; nucleotides outside the gene matches: 5. The source was CD4+ or CD8+ T cells sorted from blood, collected in a trial of the OX40 agonist ivuxolimab. This sequence originates from an adult with an advanced solid tumor such as melanoma, head and neck, liver or kidney cancer. The rearrangement joins TRBV19 to TRBJ2-1; the match to TRBD2 covers 9 bases. CDR3 residues: CASSRGGAGNEQFF. The CDR3 DNA reads TGTGCCAGTAGTCGCGGGGGGGCTGGCAATGAGCAGTTCTTC. Variable domain in full (rest from reference TRBV19 and TRBJ2-1): DGGITQSPKYLFRKEGQNVTLSCEQNLNHDAMYWYRQDPGQGLRLIYYSQIVNDFQKGDIAEGYSVSREKKESFPLTVTSAQKNPTAFYLCASSRGGAGNEQFFGPGTRLTVL.